The 30 T cell receptor beta chains below all came from one sample that was sequenced in a study of T cell clones after liver transplantation. Profiled with immunoSEQ multiplex PCR; TCRdb holds only in-frame clones, not every one. This sample has under 150,000 clones, with about nine tenths found just once. Sequencing used CD4+ T cells from blood, obtained 12 months after liver transplant. The receptors shown here come from a human patient who received a liver transplant. Some T cells may be the graft donor's.

The genes are TRBV29-1 and TRBJ1-2; D may be TRBD1 (5 bases). There are 14 residues in the CDR3. V dropped 7 bases and J dropped 4 bases, with 19 bases sitting between them. CDR1 is SQVTM, CDR2 ANQGSEA, per germline. CDR3 region: CSARRGSGLYGYTF. The DNA of the CDR3 is TGCAGCGCGAGAAGGGGATCGGGGCTCTATGGCTACACCTTC.

In DNA, the CDR3 is TGTGCCAGCTCACTTTCGGGCGACCAGCCCCAGCATTTT. Its protein is CASSLSGDQPQHF. The V and J genes are TRBV18 and TRBJ1-5; D ambiguous. CDR1 is KGHSH, CDR2 LQKENI, per germline. V lost 4 bases and J lost 7, with 11 bases in between. The CDR3 consists of 13 residues.

The V gene is TRBV11-3, the J gene TRBJ2-1; 12 bases align to TRBD2. Trimming cost V 5 bases and J 8 bases; bases outside gene matches: 7. Germline assignment: CDR1 SGHNT and CDR2 YENEEA. CDR3 length: 15 residues. CDR3 in DNA: TGTGCCAGCAGCCAACTAGCGGGAGGTTTCGATGAGCAGTTCTTC. Translating it yields CASSQLAGGFDEQFF.

The sample holds one count of this clone. The J gene is TRBJ2-7, the V gene TRBV7-9; no clear D gene. Germline V gives CDR1 SEHNR, CDR2 FQNEAQ (reference sequence). Trimming pared 5 bases from V and 5 bases from J, leaving 7 bases between. This CDR3 is built from 11 residues. The CDR3 spells CASSLYDEQYF. The CDR3 coding sequence is TGTGCCAGCAGCCTCTATGACGAGCAGTACTTC.

The rearrangement joins TRBV9 to TRBJ2-1; a weak D match, TRBD1 (6 bases). The length of the CDR3 is 14 residues. Trimming took 4 bases from V and 4 from J, leaving 12 bases between them. Germline lookup yields CDR1 SGDLS and CDR2 YYNGEE. The DNA of the CDR3 is TGTGCCAGCAGCCGTAGGGGGAATTACAATGAGCAGTTCTTC. Its protein is CASSRRGNYNEQFF.

This clone was counted a single time. The V gene is TRBV7-6, the J gene TRBJ2-2; TRBD2 is a possible D gene (6 bases). The CDR3 covers 17 residues. The germline V and J ends were trimmed by 2 bases and 2 bases, with 15 bases remaining between them. Germline assignment: CDR1 SGHVS and CDR2 FNYEAQ. The CDR3 DNA reads as TGTGCCAGCAGCTTAAATAGTCGGGAGCTTAACACCGGGGAGCTGTTTTTT. Its protein product is CASSLNSRELNTGELFF.

V gene TRBV5-6 combines with J gene TRBJ1-3, with D tentatively TRBD1 (5 bases). CDR1 and CDR2 from the germline V gene are SGHDT and YYEEEE. This CDR3 spans 16 amino acids. V was cut by 3 bases and J by 0 bases, with 13 bases left in between. This CDR3 reads CASSYRDPSSGNTIYF. CDR3 sequence (DNA): TGTGCCAGCAGCTACCGGGACCCGAGCTCTGGAAACACCATATATTTT.

V gene TRBV5-1 combines with J gene TRBJ2-3; 7 nucleotides match TRBD2. Germline V gene sequence: CDR1 SGHRS, CDR2 YFSETQ. CDR3 length equals 14 residues. The trim removed 4 bases at V and 6 bases at J, leaving 8 bases unmatched. DNA of the CDR3: TGCGCCAGCAGCCCCGGACTAGTTGAGGATACGCAGTATTTT. Translation: CASSPGLVEDTQYF.

The V and J genes are TRBV10-3 and TRBJ2-3; 7 nucleotides match TRBD2. The CDR3 consists of 16 residues. The V gene's germline CDR1 is ENHRY and CDR2 SYGVKD. After removal of 4 bases from V and 7 bases from J, the junction contained 14 bases not matched to a gene. The CDR3 DNA follows: TGTGCCATCAGTGCTCCCAGCGGGGCCTTTGAACATACGCAGTATTTT. This encodes CAISAPSGAFEHTQYF.

This clone occurred once. The chain has TRBV9 and TRBJ1-1; 10 bases line up with TRBD1. Germline V lookup: CDR1 SGDLS, CDR2 YYNGEE. The CDR3 covers 16 residues. With V trimmed by 5 bases and J by 1 base, 8 bases remained unmatched. The CDR3 DNA reads as TGTGCCAGCAGGGCCGGGACAGGGGACCAGAACACTGAAGCTTTCTTT. As protein: CASRAGTGDQNTEAFF.

This clone has more than one count but fewer than ten. The genes are TRBV12-5 and TRBJ2-1, with unresolved D. The germline CDR1 and CDR2 sequences are LGHNT and FRNRAP. Trimming cost V 5 bases and J 6 bases, with 5 bases left between them. The CDR3 has 11 residues. The CDR3 DNA is TGTGCTAGTGGTCTGAGCAATGAGCAGTTCTTC. Encoded protein: CASGLSNEQFF.

The rearrangement links TRBV7-2 to TRBJ2-7, with 10 bases that match TRBD2. This CDR3 comprises 18 residues. Looked up from germline, CDR1 is SGHTA and CDR2 is FQGNSA. After removal of 1 base from V and 3 bases from J, the junction contained 12 bases not matched to a gene. The CDR3 loop reads CASSLDRSLLAGSYEQYF. The CDR3 nucleotides are TGTGCCAGCAGCTTAGATCGCTCCCTACTAGCGGGAAGCTACGAGCAGTACTTC.

The J gene is TRBJ1-1, the V gene TRBV2; 8 positions match TRBD1. The CDR3 consists of 16 residues. Germline V gene data show CDR1 as SNHLY and CDR2 as FYNNEI. V shed 8 bases and J 0 bases; nucleotides not matched to a gene: 11. The CDR3, as DNA: TGTGCCAGCGGAAGAGAACGGGACAGGATGAACACTGAAGCTTTCTTT. It specifies CASGRERDRMNTEAFF.

The chain combines TRBV19 with TRBJ2-7; D may correspond to TRBD1 or TRBD2 (5 bases each). Germline V lookup: CDR1 LNHDA, CDR2 SQIVND (reference sequence). Trimming shortened V by 6 bases and J by 2 bases, and 11 bases separated the two germline ends. The CDR3 loop spans 13 amino acids. As DNA, the CDR3 is TGTGCCAGTAGGGGACGATCCGCCTACGAGCAGTACTTC. This encodes CASRGRSAYEQYF.

This clone was picked up one time. This chain uses TRBV5-1 with TRBJ2-5; D might be TRBD2 (6 bases). Germline CDR1 and CDR2: SGHRS and YFSETQ. V was pared by 4 bases and J by 5 bases, with 21 bases between. The CDR3 covers 16 residues. As DNA, the CDR3 is TGCGCCAGCAGCCAAGCTACACTAGCTGGCCGGGAGACCCAGTACTTC. Its protein is CASSQATLAGRETQYF.

The chain joins TRBV30 to TRBJ1-2; the match to TRBD1 covers 7 bases. Germline CDR1 GTSNPN, CDR2 SVGIG (reference sequence). V gave up 0 bases and J gave up 4 bases; unmatched junction bases: 5. The CDR3 is 14 amino acids. The CDR3 DNA sequence: TGTGCCTGGAGTGTGGGGGGACAGTCCTATGGCTACACCTTC. Protein sequence: CAWSVGGQSYGYTF.

The rearrangement uses TRBV4-1 and TRBJ2-5; weak D call: TRBD2 (6 bases). Germline V gene sequence: CDR1 MGHRA, CDR2 YSYEKL. V lost 0 bases to trimming and J lost 7 bases, with 15 bases between them. The CDR3 has 15 residues. The CDR3 bases are TGCGCCAGCAGCCAAGATTTCACCCGGGGGTGGACCCAGTACTTC. The encoded protein is CASSQDFTRGWTQYF.

This chain connects TRBV5-1 to TRBJ2-1; the D is unclear. Germline lookup yields CDR1 SGHRS and CDR2 YFSETQ. V was shortened by 0 bases and J by 3 bases, with 10 bases between the two germline ends. The CDR3 has 15 residues. The CDR3 nucleotides read TGCGCCAGCAGCTTGGGACGGGTCGGCTACAATGAGCAGTTCTTC. Amino acid sequence: CASSLGRVGYNEQFF. Full variable domain (missing parts from reference TRBV5-1 and TRBJ2-1): KAGVTQTPRYLIKTRGQQVTLSCSPISGHRSVSWYQQTPGQGLQFLFEYFSETQRNKGNFPGRFSGRQFSNSRSEMNVSTLELGDSALYLCASSLGRVGYNEQFFGPGTRLTVL.

V gene TRBV20-1 combines with J gene TRBJ2-5; D uncertain. Trimming cost V 3 bases and J 5 bases, with 4 bases left between them. The CDR3 spans 10 residues. Germline values: CDR1 DFQATT, CDR2 SNEGSKA (reference sequence). CDR3 in DNA: TGCAGTGCTAGCGTGGAGACCCAGTACTTC. It codes for CSASVETQYF.

The chain combines TRBV19 with TRBJ2-1; D is possibly TRBD2 (5 bases). This CDR3 contains 12 residues. Trimming removed 6 bases from V and 3 bases from J, with 6 bases in between. Germline V lookup: CDR1 LNHDA, CDR2 SQIVND (reference sequence). The CDR3 region has the DNA TGTGCCAGTAGCGGAGGCTACAATGAGCAGTTCTTC. Protein product: CASSGGYNEQFF.

The V and J genes are TRBV7-9 and TRBJ2-7; possibly TRBD1 for D (6 bases). Trimming cost V 7 bases and J 4 bases, with 17 bases left between them. The CDR3 loop spans 14 amino acids. The germline V gene has CDR1 SEHNR and CDR2 FQNEAQ (reference sequence). In DNA form, the CDR3 reads TGTGCCAGCACCCAGACCCAAGGGGGATACGAGCAGTACTTC. It codes for CASTQTQGGYEQYF.

This clone was picked up a small number of times. CDR3 sequence reads: CASSFRSSLGNEQFF. The DNA of the CDR3 is TGTGCCAGCAGTTTCCGGTCCTCTCTTGGCAATGAGCAGTTCTTC. The genes are TRBV27 and TRBJ2-1; D remains unclear. The V and J ends lost 3 bases and 6 bases respectively, with 15 bases between them. CDR1 and CDR2 from the germline V gene are MNHEY and SMNVEV (reference sequence). The CDR3 is 15 residues long.

The V and J genes are TRBV7-6 and TRBJ2-1; 9 positions match TRBD2. Germline values: CDR1 SGHVS, CDR2 FNYEAQ. This CDR3 is built from 14 residues. V trimming: 3 bases; J trimming: 7 bases; junction bases outside the gene matches: 4. The CDR3 DNA reads TGTGCCAGCAGCTTTTCCCTAGCGGGGAATGAGCAGTTCTTC. It codes for CASSFSLAGNEQFF.

The sample holds one count of this clone. The chain joins TRBV7-2 to TRBJ1-1; the D gene is possibly TRBD1 (5 bases). CDR1 is SGHTA and CDR2 is FQGNSA in the germline V gene. The CDR3 runs to 11 residues. Trimming pared 6 bases from V and 4 bases from J, leaving 6 bases between. CDR3 sequence: CASRRGTEAFF. The CDR3 DNA sequence: TGTGCCAGCAGGAGGGGCACTGAAGCTTTCTTT.

This clone was seen a single time. This chain uses TRBV6-6 with TRBJ1-5, with D unclear. CDR1 and CDR2 from the germline V gene are MNHNY and SVGAGI (reference sequence). This CDR3 spans 14 amino acids. The ends were cut back, 5 bases at V and 0 bases at J, with 8 bases in the middle. CDR3 residues: CASSPEDSNQPQHF. The CDR3 region has the DNA TGTGCCAGCAGTCCCGAGGATAGCAATCAGCCCCAGCATTTT.

The chain joins TRBV10-2 to TRBJ1-4; the match to TRBD1 covers 10 bases. The CDR3 totals 17 residues. J was trimmed by 4 bases and V by 0 bases; bases with no gene match: 5. Germline V gene lookup returns CDR1 WSHSY and CDR2 SAAADI. CDR3: CASSESGTGVYNEKLFF. The DNA of the CDR3 is TGCGCCAGCAGTGAGTCGGGGACAGGGGTATATAATGAAAAACTGTTTTTT.

V usage is TRBV29-1 and J usage is TRBJ2-5; D remains ambiguous. V was shortened by 4 bases and J by 5 bases, with 14 bases between the two germline ends. Per germline, CDR1 SQVTM and CDR2 ANQGSEA. CDR3 size: 13 residues. The chain's CDR3 is CSVVNVRLETQYF. The DNA for the CDR3 is TGCAGCGTTGTCAACGTCCGGCTCGAGACCCAGTACTTC. Variable domain in full (rest from reference TRBV29-1 and TRBJ2-5): SAVISQKPSRDICQRGTSLTIQCQVDSQVTMMFWYRQQPGQSLTLIATANQGSEATYESGFVIDKFPISRPNLTFSTLTVSNMSPEDSSIYLCSVVNVRLETQYFGPGTRLLVL.

DNA of the CDR3: TGTGCCAGCAGCTTAGGACTAACGTACGAGCAGTACTTC. Its translation is CASSLGLTYEQYF. The chain joins TRBV11-1 to TRBJ2-7; D possibly corresponds to TRBD2 (5 bases). V gave up 1 base and J gave up 4 bases, with 8 bases separating them. This CDR3 spans 13 amino acids. Germline loops: CDR1 SGHAT, CDR2 FQDESV (reference sequence). The full variable domain, rest sourced from reference TRBV11-1 and TRBJ2-7, is EAEVAQSPRYKITEKSQAVAFWCDPISGHATLYWYRQILGQGPELLVQFQDESVVDDSQLPKDRFSAERLKGVDSTLKIQPAELGDSAMYLCASSLGLTYEQYFGPGTRLTVT.

This rearrangement joins TRBV7-8 to TRBJ2-7; 14 bases line up with TRBD2. The CDR3 is 15 amino acids. Trimming cost V 4 bases and J 6 bases; bases outside gene matches: 5. Germline loops: CDR1 SGHVS, CDR2 FQNEAQ. This CDR3 reads CASSSPGLAGAEQYF. For the CDR3, the DNA is TGTGCCAGCAGCTCTCCGGGACTAGCGGGAGCCGAGCAGTACTTC. The complete variable domain, with remaining parts taken from reference TRBV7-8 and TRBJ2-7, reads GAGVSQSPRYKVAKRGQDVALRCDPISGHVSLFWYQQALGQGPEFLTYFQNEAQLDKSGLPSDRFFAERPEGSVSTLKIQRTQQEDSAVYLCASSSPGLAGAEQYFGPGTRLTVT.

The V and J genes are TRBV2 and TRBJ2-1; D unclear. The V gene lost 1 base and the J gene lost 7 bases, with 20 bases spanning the gap. Germline V gene data show CDR1 as SNHLY and CDR2 as FYNNEI. This CDR3 has 17 amino acids. The CDR3 DNA reads TGTGCCAGCAGTGAAGTGGGGTTGACCGCCGGAAATAATGAGCAGTTCTTC. Translated, it gives CASSEVGLTAGNNEQFF.